This T cell receptor (beta chain) is from a study of blood T cell repertoires in COVID-19. Study-level information: Spain, Italy and the United States supplied samples that represented acute and convalescent COVID-19.

The length of the CDR3 is 16 residues. Germline trimming cut 1 base from V and 4 bases from J; bases unmatched to any gene: 5. Per the germline V gene, CDR1 is SGHNT and CDR2 is YYREEE (reference sequence). Original data processing: The authors estimated nucleated cell counts from reference gene primer amplification. Using immunoSEQ multiplex PCR, the repertoire was profiled, and TCRdb retains in-frame clones only, with some absent. The DNA was the basis for D and trimming; V, J and clone size are from that table. The data show 200,000 to 300,000 clones, with 84% seen just once and around 4% held by the top ten.

This clonotype was sampled from a man aged 50 to 60 with acute or convalescent COVID-19. The V gene is TRBV5-4, the J gene TRBJ2-1, with 10 bases fitting TRBD2. The sample consisted of peripheral blood. The chain's CDR3 is CASSLMALAGYNEQFF. CDR3 DNA sequence: TGTGCCAGCAGCTTGATGGCACTAGCGGGGTACAATGAGCAGTTCTTC.